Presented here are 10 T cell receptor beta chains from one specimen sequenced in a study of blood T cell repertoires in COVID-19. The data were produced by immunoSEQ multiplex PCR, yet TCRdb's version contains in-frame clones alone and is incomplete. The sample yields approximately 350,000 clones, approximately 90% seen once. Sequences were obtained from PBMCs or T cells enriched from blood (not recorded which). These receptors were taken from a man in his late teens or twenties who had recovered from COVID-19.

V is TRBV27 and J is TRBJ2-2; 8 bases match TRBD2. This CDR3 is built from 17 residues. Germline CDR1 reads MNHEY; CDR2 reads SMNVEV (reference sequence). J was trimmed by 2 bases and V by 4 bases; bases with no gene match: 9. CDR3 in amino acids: CASSSLQLAVNTGELFF. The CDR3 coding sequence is TGTGCCAGCAGTTCACTCCAACTAGCGGTTAACACCGGGGAGCTGTTTTTT.

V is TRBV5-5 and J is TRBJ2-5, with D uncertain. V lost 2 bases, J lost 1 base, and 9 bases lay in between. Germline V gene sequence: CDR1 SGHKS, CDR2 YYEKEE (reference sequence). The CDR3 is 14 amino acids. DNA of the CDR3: TGTGCCAGCAGCTTCCAGGTCGTCCAAGAGACCCAGTACTTC. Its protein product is CASSFQVVQETQYF.

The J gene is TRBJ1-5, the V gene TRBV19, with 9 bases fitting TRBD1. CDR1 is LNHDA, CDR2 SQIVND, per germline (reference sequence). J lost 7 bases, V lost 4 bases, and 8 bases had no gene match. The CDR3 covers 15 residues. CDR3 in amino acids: CASSTLDRGIQPQHF. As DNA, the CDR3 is TGTGCCAGTAGTACCCTCGACAGGGGGATACAGCCCCAGCATTTT.

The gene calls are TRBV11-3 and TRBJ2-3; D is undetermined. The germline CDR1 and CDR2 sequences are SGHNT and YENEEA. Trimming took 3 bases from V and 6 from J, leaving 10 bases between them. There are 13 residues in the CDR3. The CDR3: CASSFTVRDTQYF. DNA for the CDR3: TGTGCCAGCAGCTTTACCGTGAGGGATACGCAGTATTTT.

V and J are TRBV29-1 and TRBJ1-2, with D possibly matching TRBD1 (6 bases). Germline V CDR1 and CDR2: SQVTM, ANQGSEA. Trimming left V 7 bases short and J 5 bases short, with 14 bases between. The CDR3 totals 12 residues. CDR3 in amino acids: CSAEGGIYGYTF. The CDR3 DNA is TGCAGCGCCGAGGGGGGGATTTATGGCTACACCTTC.

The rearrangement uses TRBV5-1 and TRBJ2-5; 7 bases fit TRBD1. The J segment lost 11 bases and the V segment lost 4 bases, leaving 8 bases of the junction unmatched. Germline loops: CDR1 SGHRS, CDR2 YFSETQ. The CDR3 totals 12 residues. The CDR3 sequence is CASSETPGQQYF. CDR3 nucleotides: TGCGCCAGCAGCGAGACCCCGGGACAGCAGTACTTC. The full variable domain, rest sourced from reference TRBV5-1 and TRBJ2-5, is KAGVTQTPRYLIKTRGQQVTLSCSPISGHRSVSWYQQTPGQGLQFLFEYFSETQRNKGNFPGRFSGRQFSNSRSEMNVSTLELGDSALYLCASSETPGQQYFGPGTRLLVL.

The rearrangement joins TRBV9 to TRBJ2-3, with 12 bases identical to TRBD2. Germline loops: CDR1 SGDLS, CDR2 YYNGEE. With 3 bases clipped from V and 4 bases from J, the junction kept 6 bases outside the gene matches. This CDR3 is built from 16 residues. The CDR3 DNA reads TGTGCCAGCAGCGGCCTGACTAGCGGGAGAGCAGATACGCAGTATTTT. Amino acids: CASSGLTSGRADTQYF.

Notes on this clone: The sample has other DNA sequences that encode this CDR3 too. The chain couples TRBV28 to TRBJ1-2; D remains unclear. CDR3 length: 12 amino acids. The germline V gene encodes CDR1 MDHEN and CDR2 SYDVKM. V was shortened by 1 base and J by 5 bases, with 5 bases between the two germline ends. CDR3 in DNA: TGTGCCAGCAGTTTATCCAGATATGGCTACACCTTC. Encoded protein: CASSLSRYGYTF.

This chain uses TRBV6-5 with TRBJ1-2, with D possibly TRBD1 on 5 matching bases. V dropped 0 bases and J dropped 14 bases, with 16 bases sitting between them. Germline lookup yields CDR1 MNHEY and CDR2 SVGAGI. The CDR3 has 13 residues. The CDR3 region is CASSYSPQGLGTF. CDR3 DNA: TGTGCCAGCAGTTACTCGCCCCAGGGCCTTGGGACCTTC.

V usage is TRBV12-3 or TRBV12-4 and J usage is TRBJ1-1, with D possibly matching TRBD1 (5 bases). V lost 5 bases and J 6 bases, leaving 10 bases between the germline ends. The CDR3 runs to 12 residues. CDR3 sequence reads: CASSPAGSEAFF. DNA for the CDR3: TGTGCCAGCAGTCCTGCAGGGTCTGAAGCTTTCTTT.